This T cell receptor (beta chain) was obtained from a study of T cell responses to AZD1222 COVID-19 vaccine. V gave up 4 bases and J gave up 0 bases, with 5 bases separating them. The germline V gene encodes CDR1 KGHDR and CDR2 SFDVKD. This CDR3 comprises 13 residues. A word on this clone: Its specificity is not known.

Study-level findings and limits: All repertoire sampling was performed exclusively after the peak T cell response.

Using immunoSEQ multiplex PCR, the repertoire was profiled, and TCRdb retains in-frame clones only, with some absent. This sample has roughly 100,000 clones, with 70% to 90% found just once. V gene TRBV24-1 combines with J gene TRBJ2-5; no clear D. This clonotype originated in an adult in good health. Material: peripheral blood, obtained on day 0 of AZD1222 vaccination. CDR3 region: CATSEYYQETQYF. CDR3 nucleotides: TGTGCCACCAGTGAATATTACCAAGAGACCCAGTACTTC.